Shown below are 25 T cell receptor beta chains from a single sample sequenced in a study of blood T cell repertoires in COVID-19. Here immunoSEQ multiplex PCR was the method, and the copy in TCRdb shows in-frame clones only, minus some. Among 300,000 to 350,000 clones, roughly 89% were seen once, and the ten largest hold around 9.9%. The source material was peripheral blood. The receptors shown here come from a man in his thirties or forties with COVID-19, enrolled during active disease.

This clone appeared once. The V call is TRBV15, the J call TRBJ1-3; 8 bases match TRBD1. Germline lookup yields CDR1 LNHNV and CDR2 YYDKDF (reference sequence). The CDR3 sequence is 15 residues long. The V and J ends lost 1 base and 2 bases, in that order; junction bases with no gene match: 1. In DNA, the CDR3 is TGTGCCACCAGCAGAGGACAGGGGACTGGAAACACCATATATTTT. Translated: CATSRGQGTGNTIYF. The full variable domain, its missing parts supplied by reference TRBV15 and TRBJ1-3, is DAMVIQNPRYQVTQFGKPVTLSCSQTLNHNVMYWYQQKSSQAPKLLFHYYDKDFNNEADTPDNFQSRRPNTSFCFLDIRSPGLGDTAMYLCATSRGQGTGNTIYFGEGSWLTVV.

The chain carries TRBV30 and TRBJ1-1; 7 bases map to TRBD1. J lost 4 bases, V lost 0 bases, and 2 bases had no gene match. The CDR3 loop spans 13 amino acids. Per germline, CDR1 GTSNPN and CDR2 SVGIG (reference sequence). CDR3 protein: CAWSVNRGTEAFF. CDR3 DNA: TGTGCCTGGAGTGTAAACAGGGGCACTGAAGCTTTCTTT.

The chain couples TRBV9 to TRBJ1-2, with 7 bases identical to TRBD1. Germline trimming cut 6 bases from V and 1 base from J; bases unmatched to any gene: 6. The CDR3 is made up of 14 amino acids. CDR1 is SGDLS and CDR2 is YYNGEE in the germline V gene. In nucleotides, the CDR3 is TGTGCCAGCAAGGCAGGGGGAATTAACTATGGCTACACCTTC. This codes for CASKAGGINYGYTF.

The V gene is TRBV3-1 (or the pseudogene TRBV3-2), the J gene TRBJ1-2; D ambiguous. The CDR3 is 15 amino acids. Trimming stripped 0 bases from V and 4 bases from J, with 12 bases between. Per the germline V gene, CDR1 is LGHDT and CDR2 is YNNKEL (reference sequence). This chain's CDR3 is CASSQDLLRGYGYTF. The CDR3 bases are TGTGCCAGCAGCCAAGATCTCCTCCGGGGCTATGGCTACACCTTC.

J is TRBJ2-3 and V is TRBV27; 11 nucleotides match TRBD2. CDR1 is MNHEY and CDR2 is SMNVEV in the germline V gene (reference sequence). V lost 8 bases to trimming and J lost 3 bases; unmatched junction nucleotides: 13. The CDR3 is made up of 17 amino acids. This CDR3 is CASVRELSGRGTDTQYF. The CDR3 DNA reads TGTGCCAGCGTCAGAGAACTTAGCGGGAGGGGGACAGATACGCAGTATTTT.

This clone appeared once. The chain uses TRBV30 and TRBJ2-7; no definite D call. The CDR3 has 12 amino acids. Germline CDR1 is GTSNPN and CDR2 is SVGIG (reference sequence). Trimming stripped 3 bases from V and 3 bases from J, with 9 bases between. CDR3 in amino acids: CAWSRLFYEQYF. CDR3 coding DNA: TGTGCCTGGAGCCGTTTATTCTACGAGCAGTACTTC.

This rearrangement joins TRBV5-1 to TRBJ2-1; a possible D gene is TRBD2 (6 bases). Looked up from germline, CDR1 is SGHRS and CDR2 is YFSETQ. The CDR3 totals 13 residues. Trimming removed 2 bases from V and 7 bases from J, with 10 bases in between. The CDR3 DNA reads as TGCGCCAGCAGCTTTGGAGGGATAAATGAGCAGTTCTTC. It is translated as CASSFGGINEQFF.

This clone was seen a handful of times. The J gene is TRBJ2-1, the V gene TRBV19; 11 nucleotides match TRBD2. The CDR3 has 15 amino acids. Looked up from germline, CDR1 is LNHDA and CDR2 is SQIVND (reference sequence). J gave up 9 bases and V 8 bases, and 12 bases lay outside the gene matches. The CDR3: CASASGELAGGEQFF. The CDR3 nucleotides read TGTGCCAGTGCCTCAGGAGAGCTAGCGGGAGGTGAGCAGTTCTTC.

V gene TRBV11-3 combines with J gene TRBJ2-1; 10 nucleotides line up with TRBD2. Germline CDR1 SGHNT, CDR2 YENEEA. With V trimmed by 4 bases and J by 5 bases, 5 bases remained unmatched. The CDR3 has 15 residues. In DNA, the CDR3 is TGTGCCAGCAGCTCATCTAGCGGGGGTAACAATGAGCAGTTCTTC. It yields the protein CASSSSSGGNNEQFF. Combining the CDR3 with reference TRBV11-3 and TRBJ2-1 gives the whole variable domain EAGVVQSPRYKIIEKKQPVAFWCNPISGHNTLYWYLQNLGQGPELLIRYENEEAVDDSQLPKDRFSAERLKGVDSTLKIQPAELGDSAVYLCASSSSSGGNNEQFFGPGTRLTVL.

As to this clone: Germline and junction disagree at one end, which may indicate a read error. The rearrangement links TRBV6-2 or TRBV6-3 to TRBJ1-2; no firm D call. Germline loops: CDR1 MNHEY, CDR2 SVGEGT. The CDR3 sequence is 12 residues long. CDR3: CASSYPGSYHFF. CDR3 coding DNA: TGTGCCAGCAGTTACCCCGGGAGCTATCACTTTTTC.

The chain carries TRBV28 and TRBJ1-1; no reliable D call. The CDR3 has 15 residues. Germline V lookup: CDR1 MDHEN, CDR2 SYDVKM. Between the trimmed V and J ends, which lost 6 bases and 2 bases, there was a span of 16 bases. The CDR3 sequence: CASSPSRGLNTEAFF. CDR3 DNA sequence: TGTGCCAGCAGCCCGTCCAGAGGTCTAAACACTGAAGCTTTCTTT.

V and J are TRBV4-1 and TRBJ1-1; D is ambiguous. There are 15 residues in the CDR3. Germline CDR1 MGHRA, CDR2 YSYEKL. V lost 3 bases and J lost 0, with 11 bases in between. The CDR3 loop reads CASSQLRMMNTEAFF. The CDR3, as DNA: TGCGCCAGCAGCCAGCTCAGGATGATGAACACTGAAGCTTTCTTT.

This rearrangement joins TRBV18 to TRBJ2-7; tentative D call: TRBD2 (5 bases). V lost 2 bases, J lost 3 bases, and 14 bases lay in between. This CDR3 has 15 amino acids. Germline V gives CDR1 KGHSH, CDR2 LQKENI. The CDR3 here is CASSPYAGGLYEQYF. The CDR3 DNA reads TGTGCCAGCTCACCATACGCGGGTGGACTCTACGAGCAGTACTTC.

The chain recombines TRBV28 with TRBJ1-2, with D perhaps TRBD1 (5 bases). Trimming left V 5 bases short and J 4 bases short, with 17 bases between. Germline V gene data show CDR1 as MDHEN and CDR2 as SYDVKM. The CDR3 spans 15 residues. The CDR3 spells CASSVFTAGPYGYTF. DNA of the CDR3: TGTGCCAGCAGTGTTTTTACGGCAGGGCCCTATGGCTACACCTTC.

The rearrangement uses TRBV7-2 and TRBJ1-5, with D perhaps TRBD1 (6 bases). V was shortened by 3 bases and J by 4 bases, with 13 bases between the two germline ends. Germline CDR1 is SGHTA and CDR2 is FQGNSA. This CDR3 contains 15 residues. This CDR3 reads CASSFIRTVNQPQHF. In nucleotides, the CDR3 is TGTGCCAGCAGCTTTATCCGGACAGTAAATCAGCCCCAGCATTTT.

This sequence joins TRBV4-3 and TRBJ1-1; D is uncertain. Germline V gives CDR1 LGHNA, CDR2 YSLEER. Trimming cost V 0 bases and J 5 bases, with 13 bases left between them. The CDR3 consists of 15 residues. CDR3 region: CASSQDTDGETEAFF. CDR3 DNA sequence: TGCGCCAGCAGCCAAGATACGGATGGGGAGACTGAAGCTTTCTTT.

V gene TRBV28 combines with J gene TRBJ2-7, with TRBD2 identical over 8 bases. CDR1 and CDR2 (germline): MDHEN, SYDVKM. There are 14 residues in the CDR3. In DNA, the CDR3 is TGTGCCAGCAGTCCCTCCCCCTGGCGGGAGGTCGACTTCGTC. This codes for CASSPSPWREVDFV.

The chain uses TRBV12-3 or TRBV12-4 and TRBJ2-1; TRBD1 aligns across 9 bases. Trimming at V came to 4 bases and at J to 10 bases, leaving 5 bases not matched to a gene. This CDR3 region has 13 residues. CDR3 DNA: TGTGCCAGCAGTTCCGGGACAGGGTGGGAGCAGTTCTTC. Translation: CASSSGTGWEQFF.

The sample holds a few counts of this clone. The chain employs TRBV5-1 and TRBJ2-5; 8 positions agree with TRBD2. The V gene end was trimmed by 4 bases and the J gene end by 2 bases; junction bases not matched to a gene: 7. The germline gives CDR1 SGHRS, CDR2 YFSETQ. The CDR3 covers 15 residues. CDR3 DNA sequence: TGCGCCAGCAGCCCTTGGGGACTAGGGCAAGAGACCCAGTACTTC. Amino acids: CASSPWGLGQETQYF.

The chain is built from TRBV9 and TRBJ2-5; D may be TRBD1 (7 bases). The V end lost 3 bases, the J end lost 3 bases, and 12 bases lay between the germline ends. Germline assignment: CDR1 SGDLS and CDR2 YYNGEE. This CDR3 is 14 amino acids long. CDR3: CASSGRGTEETQYF. As DNA, the CDR3 is TGTGCCAGCAGCGGCCGGGGGACAGAAGAGACCCAGTACTTC. The full variable domain, in which reference TRBV9 and TRBJ2-5 provide the parts outside the CDR3, is DSGVTQTPKHLITATGQRVTLRCSPRSGDLSVYWYQQSLDQGLQFLIQYYNGEERAKGNILERFSAQQFPDLHSELNLSSLELGDSALYFCASSGRGTEETQYFGPGTRLLVL.

The chain joins TRBV4-2 to TRBJ2-1; 13 nucleotides match TRBD2. The V segment lost 1 base and the J segment 8 bases; nucleotides outside the gene matches: 8. The CDR3 sequence is 17 residues long. CDR1 and CDR2 from the germline V gene are LGHNA and YNFKEQ. The CDR3 loop is CASSQAPTSGRRDEQFF. In nucleotides, the CDR3 is TGTGCCAGCAGCCAAGCCCCGACTAGCGGGAGGCGGGATGAGCAGTTCTTC.

V usage is TRBV9 and J usage is TRBJ2-1; TRBD2 matches 16 bases. Per germline, CDR1 SGDLS and CDR2 YYNGEE. The CDR3 contains 16 residues. V lost 0 bases and J lost 9; bases outside the gene matches: 3. The CDR3 reads CASSVAGTSGRVEQFF. CDR3 nucleotide sequence: TGTGCCAGCAGCGTAGCTGGGACTAGCGGGAGGGTTGAGCAGTTCTTC.

The chain employs TRBV6-2 or TRBV6-3 and TRBJ2-3, with TRBD1 matching 9 bases. J was trimmed by 7 bases and V by 2 bases; bases with no gene match: 10. Germline CDR1 MNHEY, CDR2 SVGEGT. This CDR3 region has 16 residues. CDR3 sequence reads: CASSYSGQGFKNTQYF. In DNA form, the CDR3 reads TGTGCCAGCAGTTACAGCGGACAGGGGTTCAAAAATACGCAGTATTTT.

The genes are TRBV11-1 and TRBJ1-2, with D tentatively TRBD1 (5 bases). Trimming shortened V by 5 bases and J by 7 bases, and 14 bases separated the two germline ends. The CDR3 is 13 amino acids. Germline CDR1 and CDR2: SGHAT and FQDESV (reference sequence). CDR3 in amino acids: CASSGAGQLGYTF. The CDR3 DNA is TGTGCCAGCAGCGGGGCCGGCCAGCTTGGCTACACCTTC.

The chain uses TRBV28 and TRBJ2-7; 14 bases map to TRBD2. Trimming removed 8 bases from V and 9 bases from J; junction bases left unmatched: 6. The germline gives CDR1 MDHEN, CDR2 SYDVKM. The CDR3 consists of 13 residues. The CDR3 is CASSGLAGEVQYF. DNA of the CDR3: TGTGCCAGCTCGGGACTAGCGGGAGAAGTGCAGTACTTC. Complete variable domain (other parts from reference TRBV28 and TRBJ2-7): DVKVTQSSRYLVKRTGEKVFLECVQDMDHENMFWYRQDPGLGLRLIYFSYDVKMKEKGDIPEGYSVSREKKERFSLILESASTNQTSMYLCASSGLAGEVQYFGPGTRLTVT.